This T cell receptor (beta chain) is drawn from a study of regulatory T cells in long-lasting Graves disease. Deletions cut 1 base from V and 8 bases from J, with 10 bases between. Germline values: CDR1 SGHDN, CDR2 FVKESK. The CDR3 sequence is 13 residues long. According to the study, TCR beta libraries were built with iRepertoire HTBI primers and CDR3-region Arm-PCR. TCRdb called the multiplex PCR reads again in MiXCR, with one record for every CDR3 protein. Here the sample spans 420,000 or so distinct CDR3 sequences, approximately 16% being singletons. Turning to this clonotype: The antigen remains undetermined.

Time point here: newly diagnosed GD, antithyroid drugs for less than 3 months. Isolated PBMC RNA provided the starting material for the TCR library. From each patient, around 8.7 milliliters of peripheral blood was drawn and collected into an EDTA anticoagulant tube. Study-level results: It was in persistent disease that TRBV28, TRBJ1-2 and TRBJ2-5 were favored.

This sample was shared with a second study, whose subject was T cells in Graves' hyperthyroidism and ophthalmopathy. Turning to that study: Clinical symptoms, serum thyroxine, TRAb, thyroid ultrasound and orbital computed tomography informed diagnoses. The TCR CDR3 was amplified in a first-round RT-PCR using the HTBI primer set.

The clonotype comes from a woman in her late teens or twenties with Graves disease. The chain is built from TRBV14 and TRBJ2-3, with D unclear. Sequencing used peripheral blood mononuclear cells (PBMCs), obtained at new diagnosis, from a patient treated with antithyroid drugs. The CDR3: CASSQVGSSTQYF. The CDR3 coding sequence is TGTGCCAGCAGCCAAGTTGGCTCGTCTACGCAGTATTTT.